This T cell receptor (beta chain) was recorded in a study of T cell responses to AZD1222 COVID-19 vaccine. The CDR3 totals 13 residues. Trimming shortened V by 5 bases and J by 3 bases, and 10 bases separated the two germline ends. Whole-study results and caveats: Females made up more of the donors, who were largely white British, and clonal diversity may have come out too low. CD4 TCRs linked to vaccination spanned spike, dominating at 160-218 and 743-854. At baseline, seropositivity was found in only a handful of AZD1222 recipients.

Produced via immunoSEQ multiplex PCR; TCRdb's table is partial and in-frame only. The table records about 130,000 clones, about 91% of them present only once. Details on this clone: Its antigen is as yet unknown.

The starting material was peripheral blood, obtained on day 0 of AZD1222 vaccination. This receptor was identified in an adult in good health. The gene calls are TRBV12-3 or TRBV12-4 and TRBJ1-1; the D is unclear. CDR3 in amino acids: CASSDREYTEAFF. CDR3 DNA: TGTGCCAGCAGTGACCGGGAATACACTGAAGCTTTCTTT.